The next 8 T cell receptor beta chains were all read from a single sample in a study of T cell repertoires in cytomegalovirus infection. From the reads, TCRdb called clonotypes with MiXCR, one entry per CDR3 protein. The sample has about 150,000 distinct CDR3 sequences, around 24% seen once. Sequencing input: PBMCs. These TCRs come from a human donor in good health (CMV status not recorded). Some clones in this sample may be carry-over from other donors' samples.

The CDR3 sequence: CASSTGRLPYEQYF. The CDR3 DNA is TGTGCCAGCAGCACGGGACGGCTCCCCTACGAGCAGTACTTC. The chain is built from TRBV5-4 and TRBJ2-7; the D call may be TRBD1 or TRBD2 (5 bases each). Germline V gene data show CDR1 as SGHNT and CDR2 as YYREEE (reference sequence). The V end lost 4 bases, the J end lost 2 bases, and 13 bases lay between the germline ends. The CDR3 is made up of 14 amino acids.

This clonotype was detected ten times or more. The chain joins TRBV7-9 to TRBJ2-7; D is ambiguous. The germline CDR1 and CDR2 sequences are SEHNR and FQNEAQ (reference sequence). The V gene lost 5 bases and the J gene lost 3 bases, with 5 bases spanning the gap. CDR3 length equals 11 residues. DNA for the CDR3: TGTGCCAGCAGCACGGTCTACGAGCAGTACTTC. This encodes CASSTVYEQYF.

The CDR3 region is CASSTDNYEQYF. The CDR3 DNA sequence: TGTGCCAGTAGTACGGACAACTACGAGCAGTACTTC. The genes are TRBV19 and TRBJ2-7; D may be TRBD1 (5 bases). Germline-derived CDR1 and CDR2 are LNHDA and SQIVND (reference sequence). CDR3 length equals 12 residues. V shed 4 bases and J shed 3 bases, with 7 bases lying between them.

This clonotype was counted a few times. DNA of the CDR3: TGCAGTGCCGATGGGGGGGGCAGGGCAGATACGCAGTATTTT. As protein: CSADGGGRADTQYF. The chain recombines TRBV20-1 with TRBJ2-3; perhaps TRBD2 as D (7 bases). The germline V and J ends were trimmed by 6 bases and 4 bases, with 17 bases remaining between them. Germline lookup yields CDR1 DFQATT and CDR2 SNEGSKA (reference sequence). The CDR3 runs 14 residues.

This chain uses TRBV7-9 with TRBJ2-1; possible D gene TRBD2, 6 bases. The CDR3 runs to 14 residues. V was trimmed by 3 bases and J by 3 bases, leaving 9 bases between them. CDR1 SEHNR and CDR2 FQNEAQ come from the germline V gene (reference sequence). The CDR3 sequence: CASSLASVYNEQFF. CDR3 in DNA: TGTGCCAGCAGCTTGGCTAGCGTCTACAATGAGCAGTTCTTC.

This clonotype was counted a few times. CDR3 nucleotides: TGTGCCAGCAGCGCGGGACTGACCGTGGGAGATACGCAGTATTTT. It specifies CASSAGLTVGDTQYF. This rearrangement joins TRBV28 to TRBJ2-3; the D gene is possibly TRBD2 (6 bases). The CDR3 contains 15 residues. The ends were cut back, 6 bases at V and 5 bases at J, with 18 bases in the middle. Germline V lookup: CDR1 MDHEN, CDR2 SYDVKM.

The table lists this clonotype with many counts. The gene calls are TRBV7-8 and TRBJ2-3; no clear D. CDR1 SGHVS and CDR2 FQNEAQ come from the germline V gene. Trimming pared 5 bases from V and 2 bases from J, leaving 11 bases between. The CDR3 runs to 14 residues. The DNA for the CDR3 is TGTGCCAGCAGCAAGACAAGCATCACAGATACGCAGTATTTT. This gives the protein CASSKTSITDTQYF.

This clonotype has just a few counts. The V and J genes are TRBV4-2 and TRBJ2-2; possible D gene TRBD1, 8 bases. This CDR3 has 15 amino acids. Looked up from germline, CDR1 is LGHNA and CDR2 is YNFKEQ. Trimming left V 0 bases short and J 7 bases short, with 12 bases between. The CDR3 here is CASSQDGGTGGELFF. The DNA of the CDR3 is TGTGCCAGCAGCCAAGACGGGGGGACAGGCGGGGAGCTGTTTTTT.